The source of this T cell receptor beta chain is a study of OX40 agonist ivuxolimab in advanced cancers. About the study as a whole: Ivuxolimab was an agonistic, fully human IgG2 monoclonal antibody directed against OX40 (CD134), a costimulatory receptor. Intravenous ivuxolimab was administered to patients every 2 weeks at six dose levels: 0.01, 0.1, 0.3, 1.5, 3 and 10 mg/kg. Of the roughly 54 patients in dose escalation, some 20 had hepatocellular carcinoma, roughly 15 had melanoma, 9 had renal cell carcinoma and 9 had head and neck cancer. In the dose-escalation cohort, approximately 82% of patients were male, and the mean age was around 60 years, with a range of 23 to 79. Patients were allowed to have had prior anti-PD-1, anti-PD-L1 or anti-CTLA-4 therapy, and 30% to 40% of the dose-escalation patients had been treated with checkpoint inhibitors. Partial responses were achieved by three dose-escalation patients, of whom one had hepatocellular carcinoma and two had cutaneous melanoma. Peripheral TCRbeta sequencing was intended to test whether TCR sequence diversity was altered and clonal T-cell expansion was caused by ivuxolimab. The paper covers the monotherapy dose-escalation part of the phase I ivuxolimab trial, which included N ≈ 57 patients. Paper-wide results and their limitations: Low levels of normalized T-cell clonal expansion were also seen in some nonresponding patients. After ivuxolimab, expanded clones were on average more numerous among CD8+ T cells than among CD4+ T cells. The antigen specificity of the clonally expanded peripheral T cells was not determined. In the 0.1-3.0 mg/kg groups, partial responders were among the patients with the lowest normalized peripheral clonal expansion, particularly in CD8+ T cells. At doses of 0.1 to 3.0 mg/kg, clonal expansion of both CD4+ and CD8+ T cells in blood was seen between baseline and week 6.

The trial excluded patients who had a history of autoimmune disease or who were on systemic immunosuppression. Peripheral blood for TCR sequencing was collected from all dose cohorts at baseline, on cycle 4 day 1, and on cycle 7 day 1. Samples were obtained from an open-label, multicenter, first-in-human phase I dose-escalation trial of ivuxolimab. Adults with locally advanced or metastatic melanoma, renal cell, hepatocellular, or head and neck squamous cell carcinoma were enrolled in the trial. Before TCR sequencing, CD4+ T cells and CD8+ T cells were sorted from peripheral blood as separate populations. Genomic DNA was extracted from sorted cells for sequencing of the TCRbeta CDR3 region. The immunoSEQ Assay was used to sequence the TCRbeta CDR3 regions. Sourced from immuneACCESS, this table was stored by TCRdb with only in-frame sequences that have V and J called. A share of the clones is absent; for the studies checked, an unresolved V gene accounts for under half, and the remainder has no known explanation. The table for this sample lists about 75,000 clones; 85% to 90% of them were counted only once. The top ten hold approximately 7.7% of the sample.

The CDR3 has 16 amino acids, counting the end cysteine and phenylalanine. Of all the DNA, just the CDR3 is kept, 48 bases in frame from base 1. The germline V gene gives CDR1 as SGDLS and CDR2 as YYNGEE. Trimming takes 2 bases from V and 2 bases from J, and the germline ends sit 11 bases apart. Comment on this clone: Its antigen target is currently unknown. No much larger clonotype is one base removed from it; base qualities were not supplied.

The sequence was collected from an adult with an advanced solid tumor such as melanoma, head and neck, liver or kidney cancer. Recombination joined TRBV9 with TRBJ2-6; the D gene is not confidently resolved. The sample consisted of CD4+ or CD8+ T cells sorted from blood, taken in a trial of the OX40 agonist ivuxolimab. DNA sequence: TGTGCCAGCAGCGTCTTTGGAGACCCTGGGGCCAACGTCCTGACTTTC. It encodes CASSVFGDPGANVLTF.